Given below is one T cell receptor beta chain in context. Authors' processing steps: Reference gene primer amplification yielded estimated nucleated cell counts. Only in-frame clones appear in the TCRdb table, and some are missing; sequencing was by immunoSEQ multiplex PCR. The V and J calls and clone size were taken over from that table, and D and trimming were inferred from the DNA. Counted here are about 130,000 clones, about 80% occurring once; the ten biggest clones make up more than 2.5%. This specimen comes from a study of blood T cell repertoires in COVID-19. About the research overall: COVID-19 samples from acute and convalescent phases originated in the United States, Italy and Spain. The cDNA or gDNA used as material had been derived from T cells, B-cell-depleted T cells, or PBMCs.

This CDR3 has 12 amino acids. Trimming pared 0 bases from V and 11 bases from J, leaving 9 bases between. In germline, CDR1 is MNHNS, CDR2 SASEGT. The gene calls are TRBV6-1 and TRBJ2-3; D gene ambiguous. Material: peripheral blood. The sequence derives from a woman older than 75 with acute or convalescent COVID-19. The CDR3 sequence is CASSEAQRMQYF. CDR3 nucleotide sequence: TGTGCCAGCAGTGAAGCACAGAGAATGCAGTATTTT.